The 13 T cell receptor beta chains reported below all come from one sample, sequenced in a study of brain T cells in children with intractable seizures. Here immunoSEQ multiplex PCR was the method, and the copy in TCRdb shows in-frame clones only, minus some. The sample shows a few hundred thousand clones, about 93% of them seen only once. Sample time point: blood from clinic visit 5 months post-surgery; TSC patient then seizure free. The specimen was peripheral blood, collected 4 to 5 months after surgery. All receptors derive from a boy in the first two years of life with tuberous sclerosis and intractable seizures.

The CDR3 loop reads CASSQTFPGQGGEAFF. The CDR3 DNA follows: TGCGCCAGCAGCCAGACTTTCCCGGGACAGGGGGGGGAAGCTTTCTTT. The J gene is TRBJ1-1, the V gene TRBV4-1; 11 bases agree with TRBD1. The CDR3 extends over 16 amino acids. Looked up from germline, CDR1 is MGHRA and CDR2 is YSYEKL. Unmatched junction bases numbered 11, after V lost 3 bases and J lost 8 bases.

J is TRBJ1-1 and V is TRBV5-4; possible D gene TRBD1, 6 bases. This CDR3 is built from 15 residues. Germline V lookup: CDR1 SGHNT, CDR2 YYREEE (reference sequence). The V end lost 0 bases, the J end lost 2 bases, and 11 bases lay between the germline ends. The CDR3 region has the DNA TGTGCCAGCAGCTTGGCCACAGGGCTTAACACTGAAGCTTTCTTT. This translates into CASSLATGLNTEAFF.

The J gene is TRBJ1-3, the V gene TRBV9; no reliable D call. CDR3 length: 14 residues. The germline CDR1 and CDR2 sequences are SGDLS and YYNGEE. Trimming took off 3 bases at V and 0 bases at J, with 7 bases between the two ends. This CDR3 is CASSESLSGNTIYF. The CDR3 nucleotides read TGTGCCAGCAGCGAAAGCCTCTCTGGAAACACCATATATTTT. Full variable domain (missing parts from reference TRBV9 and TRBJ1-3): DSGVTQTPKHLITATGQRVTLRCSPRSGDLSVYWYQQSLDQGLQFLIQYYNGEERAKGNILERFSAQQFPDLHSELNLSSLELGDSALYFCASSESLSGNTIYFGEGSWLTVV.

For the CDR3, the DNA is TGTGCCACCAGTGATTGGGGTGCCCACGGGGCAAGCTTTAATCAGCCCCAGCATTTT. Translation gives CATSDWGAHGASFNQPQHF. The chain carries TRBV24-1 and TRBJ1-5, with TRBD1 as a possible D gene (5 bases). The V gene's germline CDR1 is KGHDR and CDR2 SFDVKD. This CDR3 has 19 residues. V gave up 2 bases and J gave up 4 bases, with 23 bases separating them.

The DNA of the CDR3 is TGTGCCAGCAGCTTAGGGCCCACTAGCGGGAGGGCTCGAGAGCAGTTCTTC. Protein product: CASSLGPTSGRAREQFF. This chain joins TRBV7-6 and TRBJ2-1, with 13 nucleotides matching TRBD2. In germline, CDR1 is SGHVS, CDR2 FNYEAQ. CDR3 length: 17 amino acids. Trimming took 1 base from V and 10 from J; bases not matched to a gene: 10.

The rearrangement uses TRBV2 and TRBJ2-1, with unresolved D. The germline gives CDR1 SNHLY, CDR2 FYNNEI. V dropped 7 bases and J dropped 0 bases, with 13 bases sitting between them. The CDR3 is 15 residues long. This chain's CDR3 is CASTPTAPSYNEQFF. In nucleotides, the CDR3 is TGTGCCAGCACCCCGACTGCCCCCTCCTACAATGAGCAGTTCTTC.

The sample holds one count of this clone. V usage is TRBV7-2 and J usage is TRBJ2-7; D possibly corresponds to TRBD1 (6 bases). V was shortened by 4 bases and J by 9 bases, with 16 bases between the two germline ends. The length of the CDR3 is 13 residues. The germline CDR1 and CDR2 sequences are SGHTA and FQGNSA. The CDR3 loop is CASSSSNREAQYF. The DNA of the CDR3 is TGTGCCAGCAGCTCATCTAACAGGGAAGCGCAGTACTTC. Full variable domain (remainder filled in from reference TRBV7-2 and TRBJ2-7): GAGVSQSPSNKVTEKGKDVELRCDPISGHTALYWYRQSLGQGLEFLIYFQGNSAPDKSGLPSDRFSAERTGGSVSTLTIQRTQQEDSAVYLCASSSSNREAQYFGPGTRLTVT.

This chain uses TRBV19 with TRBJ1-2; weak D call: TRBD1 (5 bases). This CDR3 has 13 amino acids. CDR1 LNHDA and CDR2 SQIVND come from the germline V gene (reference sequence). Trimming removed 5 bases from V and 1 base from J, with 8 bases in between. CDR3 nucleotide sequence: TGTGCCAGTAGTGCGGGGCGTAACTATGGCTACACCTTC. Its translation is CASSAGRNYGYTF.

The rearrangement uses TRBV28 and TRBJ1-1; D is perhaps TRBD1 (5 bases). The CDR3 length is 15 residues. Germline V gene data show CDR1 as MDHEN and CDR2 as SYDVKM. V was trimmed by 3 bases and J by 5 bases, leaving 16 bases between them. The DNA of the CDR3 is TGTGCCAGCAGTTTTGGGGGATATGAGGTGACTGAAGCTTTCTTT. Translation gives CASSFGGYEVTEAFF.

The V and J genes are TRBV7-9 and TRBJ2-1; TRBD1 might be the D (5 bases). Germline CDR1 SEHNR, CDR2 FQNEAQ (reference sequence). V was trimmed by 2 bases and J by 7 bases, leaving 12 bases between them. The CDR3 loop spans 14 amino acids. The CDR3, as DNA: TGTGCCAGCAGCTTATTCCAGGGATCGAATGAGCAGTTCTTC. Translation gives CASSLFQGSNEQFF.

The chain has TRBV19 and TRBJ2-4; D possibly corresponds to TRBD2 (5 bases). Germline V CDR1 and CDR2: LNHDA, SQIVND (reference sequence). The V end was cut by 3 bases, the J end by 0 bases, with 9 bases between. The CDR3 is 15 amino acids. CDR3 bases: TGTGCCAGTAGTATCCTAGCCCTAGCCAAAAACATTCAGTACTTC. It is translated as CASSILALAKNIQYF. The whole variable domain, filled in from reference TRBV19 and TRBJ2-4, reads DGGITQSPKYLFRKEGQNVTLSCEQNLNHDAMYWYRQDPGQGLRLIYYSQIVNDFQKGDIAEGYSVSREKKESFPLTVTSAQKNPTAFYLCASSILALAKNIQYFGAGTRLSVL.

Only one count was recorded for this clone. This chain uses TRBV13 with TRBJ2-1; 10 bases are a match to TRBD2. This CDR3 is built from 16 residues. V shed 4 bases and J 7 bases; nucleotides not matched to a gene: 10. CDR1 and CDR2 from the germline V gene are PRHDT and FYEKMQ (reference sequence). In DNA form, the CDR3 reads TGTGCCAGCAGCTACCGCAGCGGGGGGGCAAGGAATGAGCAGTTCTTC. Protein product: CASSYRSGGARNEQFF. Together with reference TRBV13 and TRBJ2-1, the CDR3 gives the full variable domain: AAGVIQSPRHLIKEKRETATLKCYPIPRHDTVYWYQQGPGQDPQFLISFYEKMQSDKGSIPDRFSAQQFSDYHSELNMSSLELGDSALYFCASSYRSGGARNEQFFGPGTRLTVL.

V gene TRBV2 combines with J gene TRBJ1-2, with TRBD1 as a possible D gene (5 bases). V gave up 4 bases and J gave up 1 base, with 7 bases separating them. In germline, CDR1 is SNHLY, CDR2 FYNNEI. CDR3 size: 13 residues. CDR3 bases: TGTGCCAGCAGTGGGACATTTAACTATGGCTACACCTTC. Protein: CASSGTFNYGYTF. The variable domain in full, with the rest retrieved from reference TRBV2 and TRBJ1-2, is EPEVTQTPSHQVTQMGQEVILRCVPISNHLYFYWYRQILGQKVEFLVSFYNNEISEKSEIFDDQFSVERPDGSNFTLKIRSTKLEDSAMYFCASSGTFNYGYTFGSGTRLTVV.